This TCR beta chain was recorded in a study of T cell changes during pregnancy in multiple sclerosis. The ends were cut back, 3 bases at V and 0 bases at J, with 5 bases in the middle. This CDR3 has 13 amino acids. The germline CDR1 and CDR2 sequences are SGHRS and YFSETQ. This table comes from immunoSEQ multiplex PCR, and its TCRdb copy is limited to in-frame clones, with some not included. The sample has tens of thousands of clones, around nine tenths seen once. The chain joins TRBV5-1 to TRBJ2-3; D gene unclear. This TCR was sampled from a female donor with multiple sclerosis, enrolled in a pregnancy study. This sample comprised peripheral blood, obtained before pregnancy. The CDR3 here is CASSSQSTDTQYF. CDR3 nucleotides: TGCGCCAGCAGCTCTCAGAGCACAGATACGCAGTATTTT. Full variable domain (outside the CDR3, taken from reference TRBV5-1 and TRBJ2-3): KAGVTQTPRYLIKTRGQQVTLSCSPISGHRSVSWYQQTPGQGLQFLFEYFSETQRNKGNFPGRFSGRQFSNSRSEMNVSTLELGDSALYLCASSSQSTDTQYFGPGTRLTVL.